One sample yielded the 27 T cell receptor beta chains listed below, sequenced in a study of blood T cell repertoires in COVID-19. TCRdb's table, derived via immunoSEQ multiplex PCR, lists solely in-frame clones and lacks some. Among 250,000 to 300,000 clones listed, around four fifths were seen once. Source material: peripheral blood. These receptors were taken from a man older than 75 with acute or convalescent COVID-19.

This chain connects TRBV9 to TRBJ2-3; tentatively, D is TRBD2 (6 bases). The length of the CDR3 is 15 residues. The V gene lost 0 bases and the J gene lost 8 bases, with 16 bases spanning the gap. Per germline, CDR1 SGDLS and CDR2 YYNGEE. CDR3 residues: CASSVAAGGAGTQYF. CDR3 nucleotide sequence: TGTGCCAGCAGCGTAGCTGCGGGCGGGGCGGGTACGCAGTATTTT. Looking up the rest from reference TRBV9 and TRBJ2-3 gives the full variable domain: DSGVTQTPKHLITATGQRVTLRCSPRSGDLSVYWYQQSLDQGLQFLIQYYNGEERAKGNILERFSAQQFPDLHSELNLSSLELGDSALYFCASSVAAGGAGTQYFGPGTRLTVL.

The gene calls are TRBV19 and TRBJ1-2; D unresolved. The V and J ends lost 6 bases and 3 bases respectively, with 8 bases between them. Per germline, CDR1 LNHDA and CDR2 SQIVND (reference sequence). This CDR3 contains 12 residues. The CDR3 loop reads CASSGGYYGYTF. The CDR3 DNA reads as TGTGCCAGTAGCGGCGGATACTATGGCTACACCTTC.

The V gene is TRBV7-3, the J gene TRBJ2-5, with TRBD2 identical over 7 bases. Germline CDR1 SGHTA, CDR2 FQGTGA. V shed 5 bases and J 4 bases; nucleotides not matched to a gene: 4. The CDR3 loop spans 13 amino acids. The CDR3, as DNA: TGTGCCAGCAGCCCCTGGGGGGGAGAGACCCAGTACTTC. This translates into CASSPWGGETQYF.

The chain links TRBV9 to TRBJ2-7, with 7 bases that match TRBD1. This CDR3 contains 12 residues. Losses at the gene ends were 7 bases for V and 6 bases for J; bases not matched to a gene: 7. Per germline, CDR1 SGDLS and CDR2 YYNGEE. The CDR3 region is CASAKTGSEQYF. The CDR3 nucleotides read TGTGCCAGCGCCAAGACAGGGAGCGAGCAGTACTTC.

In DNA, the CDR3 is TGCGCCAGCGCACCGGGACAGTCCTACGAGCAGTACTTC. It codes for CASAPGQSYEQYF. This sequence joins TRBV5-1 and TRBJ2-7; 7 bases agree with TRBD1. This CDR3 has 13 residues. Germline lookup yields CDR1 SGHRS and CDR2 YFSETQ. V shed 7 bases, J shed 1 base, and the junction held 5 bases outside the gene matches.

The chain uses TRBV27 and TRBJ2-7; weak D call: TRBD2 (6 bases). This CDR3 comprises 13 residues. V shed 3 bases and J shed 5 bases, with 11 bases lying between them. Germline assignment: CDR1 MNHEY and CDR2 SMNVEV (reference sequence). CDR3 in DNA: TGTGCCAGCAGTTTCGGACCGGGGGACGAGCAGTACTTC. The encoded protein is CASSFGPGDEQYF.

The chain couples TRBV3-1 (or the pseudogene TRBV3-2) to TRBJ2-5; 11 bases map to TRBD1. V trimming: 4 bases; J trimming: 7 bases; junction bases outside the gene matches: 5. Germline loops: CDR1 LGHDT, CDR2 YNNKEL (reference sequence). The CDR3 spans 14 residues. This chain's CDR3 is CASSPGQGVGTQYF. DNA for the CDR3: TGTGCCAGCAGCCCGGGACAGGGGGTGGGGACCCAGTACTTC.

The J gene is TRBJ2-4, the V gene TRBV12-3 or TRBV12-4, with a weak D call TRBD2 (5 bases). This CDR3 region has 13 residues. V shed 0 bases and J shed 6 bases, with 6 bases lying between them. CDR3 amino acids: CASSLAGVNIQYF. The CDR3 DNA sequence: TGTGCCAGCAGTTTAGCCGGGGTAAACATTCAGTACTTC.

In DNA, the CDR3 is TGTGCCAGCTCACTGTCGGGGGGCGCTCAGCCCCAGCATTTT. Amino acids: CASSLSGGAQPQHF. The gene calls are TRBV18 and TRBJ1-5; tentatively, D is TRBD1 (6 bases). V lost 4 bases and J lost 6, with 13 bases in between. CDR3 length equals 14 residues. Germline V lookup: CDR1 KGHSH, CDR2 LQKENI.

The rearrangement joins TRBV10-3 to TRBJ2-5, with D possibly being TRBD1 (5 bases). Germline CDR1 is ENHRY and CDR2 is SYGVKD. The CDR3 is made up of 14 amino acids. The V end was cut by 4 bases, the J end by 3 bases, with 12 bases between. This CDR3 reads CAISVGQGKETQYF. The CDR3 DNA reads as TGTGCCATCAGTGTCGGGCAGGGAAAAGAGACCCAGTACTTC.

This clone was seen more than once but under ten times. The chain combines TRBV19 with TRBJ2-4; D is ambiguous. The CDR3 sequence is 16 residues long. Trimming took 5 bases from V and 6 from J, leaving 20 bases between them. In germline, CDR1 is LNHDA, CDR2 SQIVND (reference sequence). In DNA form, the CDR3 reads TGTGCCAGTAGTTCAACCAGCGCACTCGGAACAAACATTCAGTACTTC. Protein product: CASSSTSALGTNIQYF.

The chain carries TRBV5-5 and TRBJ2-2; TRBD1 might be the D (5 bases). Trimming left V 4 bases short and J 4 bases short, with 14 bases between. CDR3 length: 15 residues. From germline, CDR1 is SGHKS and CDR2 YYEKEE (reference sequence). The CDR3 nucleotides read TGTGCCAGCAGCCCGGCGCAGGGATCCACCGGGGAGCTGTTTTTT. As protein: CASSPAQGSTGELFF.

V is TRBV27 and J is TRBJ2-5; tentative D call: TRBD2 (7 bases). Trimming took off 3 bases at V and 9 bases at J, with 17 bases between the two ends. This CDR3 is built from 14 residues. Germline V CDR1 and CDR2: MNHEY, SMNVEV (reference sequence). CDR3 residues: CASSLRLGGEAQYF. As DNA, the CDR3 is TGTGCCAGCAGTTTGAGACTAGGGGGGGAGGCCCAGTACTTC.

This clone occurred a few times. This chain joins TRBV6-5 and TRBJ1-1; D is possibly TRBD1 (5 bases). The CDR3 has 14 residues. Trimming cost V 6 bases and J 3 bases, with 14 bases left between them. Germline V gene sequence: CDR1 MNHEY, CDR2 SVGAGI. The CDR3 nucleotides read TGTGCCAGCAGCACATGGGGGGTAGACACTGAAGCTTTCTTT. Protein: CASSTWGVDTEAFF.

The chain employs TRBV29-1 and TRBJ1-1; D is unresolved. The CDR3 has 13 residues. The V end lost 2 bases, the J end lost 4 bases, and 11 bases lay between the germline ends. Germline CDR1 SQVTM, CDR2 ANQGSEA. This CDR3 reads CSVEPAAGTEAFF. The CDR3, as DNA: TGCAGCGTTGAACCCGCTGCGGGCACTGAAGCTTTCTTT.

This chain uses TRBV29-1 with TRBJ2-1; 9 bases align to TRBD2. From germline, CDR1 is SQVTM and CDR2 ANQGSEA. The CDR3 runs to 14 residues. V lost 7 bases and J lost 5; bases outside the gene matches: 9. CDR3 nucleotide sequence: TGCAGCGGGACCCTAGCGGGACAAGACAATGAGCAGTTCTTC. Translation: CSGTLAGQDNEQFF.

This clone was counted once. The chain uses TRBV29-1 and TRBJ2-3, with D unresolved. V lost 7 bases and J lost 3, with 5 bases in between. CDR1 SQVTM and CDR2 ANQGSEA come from the germline V gene. The CDR3 totals 10 residues. The DNA of the CDR3 is TGCAGCGGTGCGACAGATACGCAGTATTTT. This sequence encodes CSGATDTQYF.

The genes are TRBV9 and TRBJ2-3; D unclear. The CDR3 is 14 amino acids. V dropped 2 bases and J dropped 0 bases, with 7 bases sitting between them. The germline V gene encodes CDR1 SGDLS and CDR2 YYNGEE. CDR3 sequence reads: CASSVFSSTDTQYF. The CDR3 DNA reads as TGTGCCAGCAGCGTTTTTAGCAGCACAGATACGCAGTATTTT.

The chain couples TRBV6-2 or TRBV6-3 to TRBJ2-7, with 7 positions matching TRBD1. V lost 2 bases and J lost 1; bases outside the gene matches: 8. The CDR3 totals 16 residues. Germline loops: CDR1 MNHEY, CDR2 SVGEGT. CDR3 region: CASSYSSAGGSYEQYF. CDR3 DNA sequence: TGTGCCAGCAGTTACAGTTCCGCAGGGGGATCCTACGAGCAGTACTTC.

This clone showed up just a few times. The J gene is TRBJ2-3, the V gene TRBV24-1; the D is unclear. V lost 2 bases and J lost 0, with 8 bases in between. CDR3 size: 15 residues. In germline, CDR1 is KGHDR, CDR2 SFDVKD. The CDR3 here is CATSDSGLSTDTQYF. CDR3 DNA: TGTGCCACCAGTGATTCAGGCCTCAGCACAGATACGCAGTATTTT.

This chain joins TRBV27 and TRBJ2-5, with a tentative D call TRBD2 (6 bases). This CDR3 contains 14 residues. The V gene lost 6 bases and the J gene lost 5 bases, with 16 bases spanning the gap. Germline CDR1 is MNHEY and CDR2 is SMNVEV (reference sequence). The CDR3 DNA is TGTGCCAGCAGATACGTCAAAGGAGGGGAGACCCAGTACTTC. Amino acid sequence: CASRYVKGGETQYF.

V gene TRBV28 combines with J gene TRBJ1-1; D is unclear. Germline V lookup: CDR1 MDHEN, CDR2 SYDVKM. The CDR3 runs to 14 residues. V lost 3 bases to trimming and J lost 0 bases, with 8 bases between them. This CDR3 reads CASSFSQMNTEAFF. DNA of the CDR3: TGTGCCAGCAGTTTCAGTCAGATGAACACTGAAGCTTTCTTT.

The V gene is TRBV2, the J gene TRBJ2-1; D may be TRBD1 (5 bases). CDR1 is SNHLY, CDR2 FYNNEI, per germline. Trimming took 6 bases from V and 8 from J, leaving 17 bases between them. The CDR3 extends over 14 amino acids. The CDR3, as DNA: TGTGCCAGCAGGGATATACAGGTGATAGATGAGCAGTTCTTC. Protein sequence: CASRDIQVIDEQFF.

J is TRBJ1-5 and V is TRBV28; TRBD1 matches at 7 bases. CDR3 length equals 16 residues. After removal of 5 bases from V and 0 bases from J, the junction contained 7 bases not matched to a gene. Germline V gene data show CDR1 as MDHEN and CDR2 as SYDVKM. CDR3 sequence (DNA): TGTGCCAGCAGTCCTCTGACAGGGCTTAGCAATCAGCCCCAGCATTTT. Protein sequence: CASSPLTGLSNQPQHF.

This chain uses TRBV7-8 with TRBJ1-6, with TRBD1 as a possible D gene (6 bases). This CDR3 region has 15 residues. V lost 4 bases and J 9 bases, leaving 16 bases between the germline ends. Germline V gene lookup returns CDR1 SGHVS and CDR2 FQNEAQ. The CDR3 spells CASSSSSFRGSPLHF. The CDR3 DNA sequence: TGTGCCAGCAGCTCGAGTTCTTTCAGGGGTTCACCCCTCCACTTT.

The V gene is TRBV7-3, the J gene TRBJ2-3, with 12 positions matching TRBD2. The V gene end was trimmed by 0 bases and the J gene end by 6 bases; junction bases not matched to a gene: 4. The CDR3 runs to 16 residues. The germline V gene has CDR1 SGHTA and CDR2 FQGTGA. In DNA form, the CDR3 reads TGTGCCAGCAGCTTAACGGCTAGCGGGAGGGCGGATACGCAGTATTTT. As protein: CASSLTASGRADTQYF.

DNA of the CDR3: TGCGCCAGCAGCTTGGAGGGAGGTAACTATGGCTACACCTTC. Encoded protein: CASSLEGGNYGYTF. The rearrangement uses TRBV5-1 and TRBJ1-2; D ambiguous. The CDR3 sequence is 14 residues long. The ends were cut back, 0 bases at V and 1 base at J, with 7 bases in the middle. CDR1 SGHRS and CDR2 YFSETQ come from the germline V gene. Full variable domain (remainder filled in from reference TRBV5-1 and TRBJ1-2): KAGVTQTPRYLIKTRGQQVTLSCSPISGHRSVSWYQQTPGQGLQFLFEYFSETQRNKGNFPGRFSGRQFSNSRSEMNVSTLELGDSALYLCASSLEGGNYGYTFGSGTRLTVV.